The 29 T cell receptor beta chains reported below all come from one sample, sequenced in a study of beta chain features in type 1 diabetes. Findings and caveats of the study: Patients with Type 1 diabetes showed moderately but significantly shorter TCRB CDR3s in all four CD4+ subsets.

Their cognate antigens are unknown. The authors reverse transcribed all of the isolated RNA, so sequencing captured expressed TCRB transcripts. Clones were read by immunoSEQ multiplex PCR, and TCRdb kept only the in-frame ones, dropping some. Altogether some 290,000 clones are present, roughly an eighth being singletons, with the ten largest covering 0.017%. Sequencing was done on a sample of naive CD4+ T cells from blood. These receptor sequences come from a man younger than 45 with type 1 diabetes.

The table lists this clone with a few counts. The chain has TRBV7-9 and TRBJ2-5; 8 bases are a match to TRBD1. With V trimmed by 5 bases and J by 5 bases, 4 bases remained unmatched. Germline CDR1 reads SEHNR; CDR2 reads FQNEAQ (reference sequence). This CDR3 has 13 amino acids. The CDR3 DNA reads TGTGCCAGCAGCCCAGGGGGCAGGGAGACCCAGTACTTC. It codes for CASSPGGRETQYF.

This clone was observed a few times. This sequence joins TRBV9 and TRBJ2-1, with D possibly being TRBD2 (5 bases). Germline-derived CDR1 and CDR2 are SGDLS and YYNGEE. V was trimmed by 0 bases and J by 2 bases, leaving 9 bases between them. CDR3 length: 15 amino acids. In DNA, the CDR3 is TGTGCCAGCAGCGTAGGGAGCGGTACCTACAATGAGCAGTTCTTC. It encodes CASSVGSGTYNEQFF.

The chain joins TRBV15 to TRBJ1-4; unclear D gene. Per germline, CDR1 LNHNV and CDR2 YYDKDF (reference sequence). The CDR3 has 15 residues. V shed 1 base and J shed 8 bases, with 14 bases lying between them. CDR3: CATSRVSREGEKLFF. The CDR3 DNA reads as TGTGCCACCAGCAGAGTTTCTAGGGAGGGAGAAAAACTGTTTTTT.

V usage is TRBV5-1 and J usage is TRBJ2-2; 15 bases fit TRBD2. V trimming: 6 bases; J trimming: 4 bases; junction bases outside the gene matches: 7. The CDR3 consists of 17 residues. Looked up from germline, CDR1 is SGHRS and CDR2 is YFSETQ. CDR3 bases: TGCGCCAGCACCCGGACTAGCGGGAGGGCCTCCACCGGGGAGCTGTTTTTT. It yields the protein CASTRTSGRASTGELFF.

The chain has TRBV7-9 and TRBJ1-1; tentatively, D is TRBD1 (5 bases). V shed 2 bases and J shed 8 bases, with 24 bases lying between them. The CDR3 totals 17 residues. Germline assignment: CDR1 SEHNR and CDR2 FQNEAQ (reference sequence). The CDR3 DNA sequence: TGTGCCAGCAGCTTACAGCAGCCGGGGGTGAAGGGTAAGGAAGCTTTCTTT. Protein product: CASSLQQPGVKGKEAFF.

This clone has a handful of counts. The chain is built from TRBV27 and TRBJ1-2, with D possibly being TRBD1 (5 bases). The CDR3 has 13 residues. V was trimmed by 3 bases and J by 4 bases, leaving 9 bases between them. From germline, CDR1 is MNHEY and CDR2 SMNVEV (reference sequence). The CDR3 DNA follows: TGTGCCAGCAGTTTTTCGCAGGGCTATGGCTACACCTTC. Translating it yields CASSFSQGYGYTF.

In its sample, this clone was seen a few times. The chain combines TRBV7-9 with TRBJ2-3, with 8 positions matching TRBD2. V was clipped by 9 bases and J by 4 bases; unmatched bases: 15. The CDR3 loop spans 16 amino acids. The germline CDR1 and CDR2 sequences are SEHNR and FQNEAQ (reference sequence). The CDR3 here is CARRIGEREMADTQYF. In DNA, the CDR3 is TGTGCCAGGAGGATCGGGGAGCGGGAGATGGCAGATACGCAGTATTTT. Full variable domain (remainder filled in from reference TRBV7-9 and TRBJ2-3): DTGVSQNPRHKITKRGQNVTFRCDPISEHNRLYWYRQTLGQGPEFLTYFQNEAQLEKSRLLSDRFSAERPKGSFSTLEIQRTEQGDSAMYLCARRIGEREMADTQYFGPGTRLTVL.

V is TRBV2 and J is TRBJ2-2; no definite D call. V lost 2 bases and J 7 bases, leaving 11 bases between the germline ends. The length of the CDR3 is 14 residues. Germline CDR1 reads SNHLY; CDR2 reads FYNNEI. CDR3 nucleotide sequence: TGTGCCAGCAGTGAATCCCCCCAGAACGGGGAGCTGTTTTTT. Amino acid sequence: CASSESPQNGELFF.

This clone has just a few counts. Other nucleotide sequences from this sample produce the same CDR3. The J gene is TRBJ1-2, the V gene TRBV19; the match to TRBD1 covers 8 bases. Germline lookup yields CDR1 LNHDA and CDR2 SQIVND (reference sequence). Trimming at V came to 7 bases and at J to 3 bases, leaving 4 bases not matched to a gene. The CDR3 extends over 13 amino acids. This CDR3 reads CASTDRGDYGYTF. The CDR3 DNA reads as TGTGCCAGTACTGACAGGGGAGACTATGGCTACACCTTC.

The rearrangement links TRBV7-9 to TRBJ2-2; 12 bases match TRBD2. The CDR3 length is 17 residues. Germline V lookup: CDR1 SEHNR, CDR2 FQNEAQ (reference sequence). The V gene end was trimmed by 5 bases and the J gene end by 5 bases; junction bases not matched to a gene: 9. The CDR3 DNA is TGTGCCAGCAGCCCCTTGACTAGCGGGAGTGAGACCGGGGAGCTGTTTTTT. Amino acid sequence: CASSPLTSGSETGELFF.

This clone showed up just a few times. The rearrangement uses TRBV5-1 and TRBJ2-7, with D possibly TRBD2 on 5 matching bases. Looked up from germline, CDR1 is SGHRS and CDR2 is YFSETQ. This CDR3 has 16 residues. The V and J ends lost 6 bases and 6 bases respectively, with 25 bases between them. CDR3 loop: CASKKLYGPGSGEQYF. CDR3 DNA sequence: TGCGCCAGCAAGAAATTGTATGGCCCGGGGTCTGGCGAGCAGTACTTC.

This chain joins TRBV4-2 and TRBJ2-7; 12 nucleotides line up with TRBD2. With V trimmed by 4 bases and J by 3 bases, 4 bases remained unmatched. Per germline, CDR1 LGHNA and CDR2 YNFKEQ. The CDR3 has 15 amino acids. CDR3 region: CASSPVTSGSYEQYF. The CDR3 DNA is TGTGCCAGCAGCCCCGTGACTAGCGGGAGCTACGAGCAGTACTTC.

The V and J genes are TRBV4-2 and TRBJ2-7, with 7 bases identical to TRBD2. The J segment lost 2 bases and the V segment lost 3 bases, leaving 7 bases of the junction unmatched. Germline values: CDR1 LGHNA, CDR2 YNFKEQ. CDR3 size: 15 residues. In DNA form, the CDR3 reads TGTGCCAGCAGCCACCCCTGGGGGGGAACCTACGAGCAGTACTTC. This gives the protein CASSHPWGGTYEQYF.

The table lists this clone with a few counts. The V gene is TRBV29-1, the J gene TRBJ1-1; TRBD1 aligns across 8 bases. The germline CDR1 and CDR2 sequences are SQVTM and ANQGSEA. CDR3 size: 17 residues. J lost 3 bases, V lost 3 bases, and 15 bases had no gene match. The CDR3 spells CSVDFRAGGRRDTEAFF. The CDR3 coding sequence is TGCAGCGTTGACTTTAGGGCAGGGGGCAGGAGGGACACTGAAGCTTTCTTT.

J is TRBJ2-7 and V is TRBV28; D may be TRBD1 (6 bases). V was clipped by 6 bases and J by 3 bases, with 9 bases between them. The CDR3 has 12 amino acids. CDR1 is MDHEN, CDR2 SYDVKM, per germline. Written as DNA, the CDR3 is TGTGCCAGCAGGCAGGGGATCTACGAGCAGTACTTC. It codes for CASRQGIYEQYF. Based on the CDR3 plus reference TRBV28 and TRBJ2-7, the full variable domain is DVKVTQSSRYLVKRTGEKVFLECVQDMDHENMFWYRQDPGLGLRLIYFSYDVKMKEKGDIPEGYSVSREKKERFSLILESASTNQTSMYLCASRQGIYEQYFGPGTRLTVT.

There are a few counts of this clone. This chain uses TRBV9 with TRBJ1-1; D may be TRBD1 (5 bases). CDR3 length equals 15 residues. Looked up from germline, CDR1 is SGDLS and CDR2 is YYNGEE. V lost 0 bases and J 1 base, leaving 10 bases between the germline ends. The chain's CDR3 is CASSVDGQGNTEAFF. The CDR3 DNA reads TGTGCCAGCAGCGTAGACGGGCAGGGGAACACTGAAGCTTTCTTT.

This rearrangement joins TRBV7-3 to TRBJ2-2; D is perhaps TRBD1 (5 bases). Germline CDR1 reads SGHTA; CDR2 reads FQGTGA. The CDR3 loop spans 12 amino acids. V shed 7 bases and J shed 3 bases, with 6 bases lying between them. CDR3 region: CASIGDTGELFF. DNA of the CDR3: TGTGCCAGCATAGGGGACACCGGGGAGCTGTTTTTT.

The J gene is TRBJ1-1, the V gene TRBV10-3; D uncertain. Between the trimmed V and J ends, which lost 0 bases and 10 bases, there was a span of 12 bases. The CDR3 loop spans 13 amino acids. Germline V lookup: CDR1 ENHRY, CDR2 SYGVKD. CDR3 DNA sequence: TGTGCCATCAGTGAGTCCGGAAGGAGAGGAGCTTTCTTT. It codes for CAISESGRRGAFF.

This clone has just a few counts. The chain is built from TRBV4-3 and TRBJ2-1; 9 nucleotides match TRBD1. The germline CDR1 and CDR2 sequences are LGHNA and YSLEER. The CDR3 contains 15 residues. The trim removed 1 base at V and 8 bases at J, leaving 6 bases unmatched. The CDR3 region is CASSQVGTGNDEQFF. The DNA for the CDR3 is TGCGCCAGCAGCCAAGTCGGGACAGGGAACGATGAGCAGTTCTTC.

This clone was found a few times. J is TRBJ2-1 and V is TRBV11-2; 14 positions match TRBD2. V shed 5 bases, J shed 6 bases, and the junction held 6 bases outside the gene matches. The CDR3 contains 16 residues. CDR1 and CDR2 (germline): SGHAT, FQNNGV. As DNA, the CDR3 is TGTGCCAGCAGCCCAGGGACTAGCGGGAGTCGCAATGAGCAGTTCTTC. This codes for CASSPGTSGSRNEQFF.

This clone was detected a few times. The chain recombines TRBV4-3 with TRBJ2-7; 7 nucleotides line up with TRBD2. Germline V gene data show CDR1 as LGHNA and CDR2 as YSLEER. J was trimmed by 0 bases and V by 0 bases; bases with no gene match: 8. This CDR3 has 17 residues. As DNA, the CDR3 is TGCGCCAGCAGCCAAGAGAGCGGGGCAATCCTCTCCTACGAGCAGTACTTC. Its protein product is CASSQESGAILSYEQYF.

The chain has TRBV28 and TRBJ1-3; 9 bases match TRBD1. Germline values: CDR1 MDHEN, CDR2 SYDVKM. The CDR3 extends over 18 amino acids. The V segment lost 2 bases and the J segment 0 bases; nucleotides outside the gene matches: 8. CDR3 bases: TGTGCCAGCAGTTTACCCGCCGGGACAGGGAGCTCTGGAAACACCATATATTTT. It encodes CASSLPAGTGSSGNTIYF.

There are a few counts of this clone. This chain joins TRBV7-2 and TRBJ2-5; no firm D call. The V gene's germline CDR1 is SGHTA and CDR2 FQGNSA. The CDR3 length is 13 residues. Trimming left V 5 bases short and J 2 bases short, with 9 bases between. The CDR3 region is CASSPSVQETQYF. The CDR3 nucleotides read TGTGCCAGCAGCCCATCAGTACAAGAGACCCAGTACTTC.

In its sample, this clone was seen a few times. V gene TRBV25-1 combines with J gene TRBJ1-1; 8 positions agree with TRBD1. The length of the CDR3 is 13 residues. Trimming removed 3 bases from V and 7 bases from J; junction bases left unmatched: 4. Germline CDR1 MGHDK, CDR2 SYGVNS. The CDR3: CASSDQGADEAFF. The DNA of the CDR3 is TGTGCCAGCAGTGATCAGGGGGCGGATGAAGCTTTCTTT.

The V and J genes are TRBV6-5 and TRBJ1-4; 8 positions agree with TRBD1. Germline CDR1 and CDR2: MNHEY and SVGAGI. V was clipped by 2 bases and J by 0 bases; unmatched bases: 2. The CDR3 runs to 16 residues. The CDR3 sequence is CASSYQTGATNEKLFF. DNA for the CDR3: TGTGCCAGCAGTTACCAGACAGGGGCAACTAATGAAAAACTGTTTTTT.

A few counts support this clone. The chain is built from TRBV7-9 and TRBJ2-3, with no clear D. The CDR3 is 13 residues long. Trimming took 5 bases from V and 2 from J, leaving 8 bases between them. CDR1 SEHNR and CDR2 FQNEAQ come from the germline V gene (reference sequence). The CDR3, as DNA: TGTGCCAGCAGCATGAGCGACACAGATACGCAGTATTTT. As protein: CASSMSDTDTQYF.

There are a few counts of this clone. V gene TRBV27 combines with J gene TRBJ2-5; tentative D call: TRBD2 (6 bases). This CDR3 spans 16 amino acids. With 6 bases removed from V and 9 bases from J, the gap between germline ends came to 26 bases. The germline V gene has CDR1 MNHEY and CDR2 SMNVEV (reference sequence). The CDR3 nucleotides read TGTGCCAGCAGCTCTACGTCCGGACTGGGACTCTTGGCCCAGTACTTC. Translated, it gives CASSSTSGLGLLAQYF.

This clone was picked up a small number of times. This chain joins TRBV21-1 and TRBJ2-3; the listed D gene, TRBD2, was not tested against the DNA. TRBV21-1 is marked as a pseudogene. CDR3 length equals 15 residues. The CDR3, as DNA: TGTGCCAGCAGCACCGGGACTAATGACACAGATACGCAGTATTTT. Translating gives CASSTGTNDTDTQYF.

This clone appeared a few times. The chain uses TRBV28 and TRBJ2-7; D gene uncertain. Deletions cut 3 bases from V and 0 bases from J, with 3 bases between. This CDR3 contains 12 residues. The V gene's germline CDR1 is MDHEN and CDR2 SYDVKM. The CDR3 here is CASSFHSYEQYF. The CDR3 DNA follows: TGTGCCAGCAGTTTCCACTCCTACGAGCAGTACTTC.